This T cell receptor (beta chain) emerged from a study of vaccination and CD4 T cells after COVID-19. V lost 6 bases to trimming and J lost 5 bases; unmatched junction nucleotides: 13. The length of the CDR3 is 16 residues. Looked up from germline, CDR1 is MNHEY and CDR2 is SMNVEV (reference sequence). General study results and limits: Median SARS-CoV-2-reactive clonotypes rose from roughly 22 to 38, not significantly.

Once obtained from cultured CD4+ T cells, the DNA was sequenced using the Oncomine TCR Beta short-read assay. The genomic DNA was obtained from cultured CD4+ T cells by extraction with the QIAamp micro DNA kit. TCRdb analysed the PCR reads with MiXCR anew, one entry per CDR3 protein. The profile shows 20,000 to 25,000 distinct CDR3 sequences, under 40% of them singletons. Time point given: late sampling 161 to 241 days after vaccination in a few convalescent patients. Treatment here: roughly nine-day PBMC culture with coronavirus spike peptide pools or control peptides (ViraFEST assay). Recorded positive PCR dates fall between March and December 2020, preceding US Alpha, Beta and Delta variants. Notes on this clonotype: Its antigen is as yet unknown.

The clonotype comes from a human donor who had recovered from COVID-19. The genes are TRBV27 and TRBJ2-1, with TRBD1 matching 7 bases. This material consisted of CD4+ T cells from blood, cultured in vitro, taken about 7 months after SARS-CoV-2 vaccination. The CDR3 sequence is CASRAKGASSHNEQFF. DNA of the CDR3: TGTGCCAGCAGAGCCAAGGGGGCTAGTTCCCACAATGAGCAGTTCTTC.